These T cell receptor beta chains were read from a single sample in a study of T cells in localized non-small cell lung cancer. Only in-frame clones appear in the TCRdb table, and some are missing; sequencing was by immunoSEQ multiplex PCR. The sample has around 78,000 clones, roughly 91% seen once. Source: peripheral blood, taken before any cancer treatment. These receptors all stem from a woman aged 35 to 69 with stage I squamous cell lung carcinoma. CDR3s include the opening cysteine and the closing phenylalanine or tryptophan. A D gene is named only where the DNA matches it firmly. Size is stated for part of the rows, as once, few or many counts, or as a class when the clone is expanded.

>NA|TRBV18|TRBJ1-5|TRBD1
CASSPSTGNQPQHF
TGTGCCAGCTCACCTTCGACAGGGAATCAGCCCCAGCATTTT
>NA|TRBV7-7|TRBJ2-2|NA
CASSPYGAGGELFF
TGTGCTAGCAGCCCTTACGGGGCTGGCGGGGAGCTGTTTTTT
>NA|TRBV29-1|TRBJ1-1|TRBD1
CSVPSYGGTGYTEAFF
TGCAGCGTCCCGAGTTATGGGGGGACAGGATACACTGAAGCTTTCTTT
>NA|TRBV7-3|TRBJ1-2|TRBD1
CASSPRTGGRNDGYTF
TGTGCCAGCAGCCCCAGGACAGGGGGCAGGAATGATGGCTACACCTTC
>NA|TRBV19|TRBJ1-1|NA
CASSRVQGTEAFF
TGTGCCAGTAGTAGGGTACAGGGCACTGAAGCTTTCTTT
>NA|TRBV9|TRBJ1-4|NA
CASSVDVVNEKLFF
TGTGCCAGCAGCGTTGACGTAGTTAATGAAAAACTGTTTTTT
>NA|TRBV6-1|TRBJ1-4|NA
CASIRGKDNEKLFF
TGTGCCAGCATTAGGGGGAAAGATAATGAAAAACTGTTTTTT
>NA|TRBV9|TRBJ1-4|NA
CASSATGATNEKLFF
TGTGCCAGCAGCGCAACAGGTGCAACTAATGAAAAACTGTTTTTT
>NA|TRBV5-1|TRBJ1-1|NA
CASSLSGGNTEAFF
TGCGCCAGCAGCTTGTCCGGCGGAAACACTGAAGCTTTCTTT
>NA|TRBV14|TRBJ1-2|NA
CASSQNRLGGYTF
TGTGCCAGCAGCCAAAACCGCCTGGGCGGCTACACCTTC
>NA|TRBV6-5|TRBJ1-1|NA
CASSYSLRNTEAFF
TGTGCCAGCAGTTACTCCCTAAGGAACACTGAAGCTTTCTTT
>NA|TRBV27|TRBJ2-2|TRBD2
CASSLGGRDTGELFF
TGTGCCAGCAGTCTCGGGGGGAGAGACACCGGGGAGCTGTTTTTT
>NA|TRBV27|TRBJ1-5|NA
CASSLTPGHSNQPQHF
TGTGCCAGCAGTTTAACGCCGGGCCATAGCAATCAGCCCCAGCATTTT
>NA|TRBV30|TRBJ1-5|TRBD1
CAWSSDRVRNSNQPQHF
TGTGCCTGGAGTTCCGACAGGGTCCGTAATAGCAATCAGCCCCAGCATTTT
>NA|TRBV9|TRBJ1-1|NA
CASSVSPANTEAFF
TGTGCCAGCAGCGTTAGCCCGGCAAACACTGAAGCTTTCTTT
>NA|TRBV11-3|TRBJ1-4|NA
CASSPGLSSNEKLFF
TGTGCCAGCAGCCCGGGACTTTCCTCTAATGAAAAACTGTTTTTT
>NA|TRBV10-3|TRBJ1-1|NA
CAIREDTEAFF
TGTGCCATCAGGGAGGACACTGAAGCTTTCTTT
>NA|TRBV5-5|TRBJ1-5|NA
CASALMTGNQPQHF
TGTGCCAGCGCCCTTATGACAGGCAATCAGCCCCAGCATTTT
>NA|TRBV25-1|TRBJ1-4|NA
CASSDDRHLGEKLFF
TGTGCCAGCAGTGACGACAGACACCTTGGCGAAAAACTGTTTTTT
>NA|TRBV5-1|TRBJ1-2|NA
CASSSGVDFYGYTF
TGCGCCAGCAGCTCGGGAGTGGACTTCTATGGCTACACCTTC
>once|TRBV9|TRBJ1-2|TRBD1
CASSNWDREGYTF
TGTGCCAGCAGCAATTGGGACAGGGAGGGCTACACCTTC
>NA|TRBV5-6|TRBJ1-2|TRBD1
CASSTRQGAGYGYTF
TGTGCCAGCAGCACCCGACAGGGGGCAGGCTATGGCTACACCTTC
>NA|TRBV5-4|TRBJ2-1|NA
CASSLAQGSYNEQFF
TGTGCCAGCAGCTTGGCGCAGGGTTCCTACAATGAGCAGTTCTTC
>NA|TRBV28|TRBJ2-1|TRBD1
CASTRQGRGNEQFF
TGTGCCAGCACTAGACAGGGCCGAGGGAATGAGCAGTTCTTC
>NA|TRBV5-1|TRBJ2-3|NA
CASSLAQLRDTQYF
TGCGCCAGCAGCTTGGCGCAACTTAGAGATACGCAGTATTTT
>NA|TRBV30|TRBJ2-4|NA
CAWSVDRNIQYF
TGTGCCTGGAGTGTGGACAGAAACATTCAGTACTTC
>NA|TRBV10-1|TRBJ1-5|NA
CASSGGRVSNQPQHF
TGCGCCAGCAGTGGTGGGCGGGTTAGCAATCAGCCCCAGCATTTT
>NA|TRBV5-5|TRBJ2-1|TRBD1
CASSFETGYWNEQFF
TGTGCCAGCAGCTTCGAGACAGGGTATTGGAATGAGCAGTTCTTC
>NA|TRBV30|TRBJ1-5|NA
CAWATQGDQPQHF
TGTGCCTGGGCTACACAGGGAGATCAGCCCCAGCATTTT
>NA|TRBV27|TRBJ1-3|NA
CASSSRAPGGNTIYF
TGTGCCAGCAGTTCTCGGGCGCCTGGCGGAAACACCATATATTTT
>NA|TRBV5-5|TRBJ1-5|NA
CASSLTSSGNQPQHF
TGTGCCAGCAGCTTGACTTCGTCAGGGAATCAGCCCCAGCATTTT
>NA|TRBV11-3|TRBJ2-7|NA
CASSLGGGIHEQYF
TGTGCCAGCAGCTTAGGAGGGGGTATCCACGAGCAGTACTTC
>NA|TRBV2|TRBJ2-7|NA
CASSRLGVQDYEQYF
TGTGCCAGCAGCCGGTTGGGGGTCCAAGACTACGAGCAGTACTTC
>NA|TRBV2|TRBJ1-3|NA
CASSASPSGNTIYF
TGTGCCAGCAGTGCCTCCCCCTCTGGAAACACCATATATTTT
>few|TRBV5-6|TRBJ2-1|TRBD2
CATSGTRYNEQFF
TGTGCCACCTCGGGGACTAGATACAATGAGCAGTTCTTC
>once|TRBV18|TRBJ1-6|NA
CASSGGSYNSPLHF
TGTGCCAGCTCAGGGGGCTCCTATAATTCACCCCTCCACTTT
>NA|TRBV7-8|TRBJ1-3|NA
CASRDTQGYTIYF
TGTGCCAGCAGGGACACACAGGGTTACACCATATATTTT
>NA|TRBV2|TRBJ1-1|NA
CASSGSSSITEAFF
TGTGCCAGCAGTGGCAGCAGCAGTATCACTGAAGCTTTCTTT
>NA|TRBV6-5|TRBJ1-6|TRBD1
CASRQGGNSPLHF
TGTGCCAGCCGACAGGGGGGAAATTCACCCCTCCACTTT
>NA|TRBV5-6|TRBJ2-3|TRBD2
CASSLTASGGYTDTQYF
TGTGCCAGCAGCTTGACGGCTAGCGGGGGTTACACAGATACGCAGTATTTT
>NA|TRBV5-1|TRBJ2-3|TRBD1
CASSLAGTGDPDTQYF
TGCGCCAGCAGCTTGGCGGGGACAGGGGACCCGGATACGCAGTATTTT
>NA|TRBV7-6|TRBJ2-1|NA
CASSLVGSSYNEQFF
TGTGCCAGCAGCTTAGTGGGGAGTTCCTACAATGAGCAGTTCTTC
>NA|TRBV19|TRBJ2-5|TRBD2
CASSTLAGGPETQYF
TGTGCCAGTAGTACCCTAGCGGGGGGGCCAGAGACCCAGTACTTC
>NA|TRBV9|TRBJ2-4|NA
CASSTSTDLGGNIQYF
TGTGCCAGCAGCACCTCGACAGACCTGGGTGGAAACATTCAGTACTTC
>NA|TRBV4-2|TRBJ1-1|NA
CASSQDHGMNTEAFF
TGTGCCAGCAGCCAAGATCACGGCATGAACACTGAAGCTTTCTTT
>once|TRBV30|TRBJ1-2|NA
CAWSAGGRSYTF
TGTGCCTGGAGTGCGGGGGGTAGGAGCTACACCTTC
>NA|TRBV11-2|TRBJ2-1|NA
CASSPNLGSYNEQFF
TGTGCCAGCAGCCCAAACCTAGGAAGCTACAATGAGCAGTTCTTC
>NA|TRBV5-4|TRBJ2-7|NA
CASSFDGQGSYEQYF
TGTGCCAGCAGCTTCGACGGGCAGGGGTCCTACGAGCAGTACTTC
>NA|TRBV5-1|TRBJ2-3|NA
CASSSRQTDTQYF
TGCGCCAGCAGCTCCCGACAGACAGATACGCAGTATTTT
>NA|TRBV5-3|TRBJ2-7|NA
CARSFGGDYEQYF
TGTGCCAGAAGCTTCGGAGGTGACTACGAGCAGTACTTC
>NA|TRBV7-9|TRBJ1-4|TRBD1
CASSWTGNEKLFF
TGTGCCAGCAGCTGGACAGGGAATGAAAAACTGTTTTTT
>NA|TRBV19|TRBJ1-1|NA
CASSIWDRGNTEAFF
TGTGCCAGTAGTATTTGGGATCGTGGGAACACTGAAGCTTTCTTT
>once|TRBV27|TRBJ1-6|NA
CARQGKNNSPLHF
TGTGCCAGACAGGGCAAGAATAATTCACCCCTCCACTTT
>NA|TRBV6-4|TRBJ1-2|NA
CASSDSSYGYTF
TGTGCCAGCAGTGACAGTAGCTATGGCTACACCTTC
>NA|TRBV6-4|TRBJ2-7|NA
CASSDLHGREQYF
TGTGCCAGCAGTGACCTACATGGGCGGGAGCAGTACTTC
>NA|TRBV27|TRBJ2-1|TRBD1
CASSPDRIGLGEQFF
TGTGCCAGCAGCCCGGACAGGATCGGTTTGGGTGAGCAGTTCTTC
>NA|TRBV29-1|TRBJ2-5|TRBD2
CSALSTRGVQETQYF
TGCAGCGCTTTAAGCACACGGGGGGTCCAAGAGACCCAGTACTTC